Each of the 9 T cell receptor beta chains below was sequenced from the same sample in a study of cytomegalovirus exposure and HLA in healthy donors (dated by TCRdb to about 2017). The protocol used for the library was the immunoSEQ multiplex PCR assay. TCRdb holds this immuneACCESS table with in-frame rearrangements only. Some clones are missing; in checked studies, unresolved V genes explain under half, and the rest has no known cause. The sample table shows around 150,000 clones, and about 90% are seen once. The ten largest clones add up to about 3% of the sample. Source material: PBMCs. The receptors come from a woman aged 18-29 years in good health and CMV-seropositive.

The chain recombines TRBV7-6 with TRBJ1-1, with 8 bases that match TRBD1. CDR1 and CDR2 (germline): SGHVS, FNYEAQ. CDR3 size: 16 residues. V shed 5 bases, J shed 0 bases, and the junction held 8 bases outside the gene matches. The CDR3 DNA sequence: TGTGCCAGCAGCGCACCAGGGGGCAATGTGAACACTGAAGCTTTCTTT. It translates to CASSAPGGNVNTEAFF.

This CDR3 is CASSYSAVSNYGYTF. In DNA form, the CDR3 reads TGTGCCAGCAGTTACTCGGCCGTCTCTAACTATGGCTACACCTTC. The chain joins TRBV6-5 to TRBJ1-2, with D unclear. V was clipped by 0 bases and J by 0 bases, with 8 bases between them. CDR1 and CDR2 (germline): MNHEY, SVGAGI. The CDR3 is made up of 15 amino acids.

The CDR3 here is CASSQDPTGSSYNEQFF. As DNA, the CDR3 is TGCGCCAGCAGCCAAGATCCTACGGGGAGCTCCTACAATGAGCAGTTCTTC. This rearrangement joins TRBV4-3 to TRBJ2-1; D perhaps matches TRBD2 (5 bases). The CDR3 consists of 17 residues. In germline, CDR1 is LGHNA, CDR2 YSLEER. V lost 0 bases and J lost 0, with 12 bases in between.

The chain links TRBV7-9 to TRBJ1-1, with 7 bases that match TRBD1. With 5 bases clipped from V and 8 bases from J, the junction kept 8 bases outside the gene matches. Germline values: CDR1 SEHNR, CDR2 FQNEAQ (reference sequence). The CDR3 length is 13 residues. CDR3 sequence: CASSPGQKSEAFF. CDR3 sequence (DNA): TGTGCCAGCAGCCCGGGACAGAAGTCCGAAGCTTTCTTT.

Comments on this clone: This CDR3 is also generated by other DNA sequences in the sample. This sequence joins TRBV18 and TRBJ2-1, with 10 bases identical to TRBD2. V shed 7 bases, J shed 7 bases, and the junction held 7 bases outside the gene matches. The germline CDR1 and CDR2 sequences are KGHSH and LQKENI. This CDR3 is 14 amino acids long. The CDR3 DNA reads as TGTGCCAGCTTCAGCGGGAGGGCCGGGAATGAGCAGTTCTTC. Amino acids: CASFSGRAGNEQFF.

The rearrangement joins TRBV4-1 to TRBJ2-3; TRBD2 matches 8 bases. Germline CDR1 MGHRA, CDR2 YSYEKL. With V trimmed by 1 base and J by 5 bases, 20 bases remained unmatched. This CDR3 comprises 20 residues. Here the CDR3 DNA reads TGCGCCAGCAGCCAAGCGGGAGGGTTCAGCGTACCTAGTCACAAAGATACGCAGTATTTT. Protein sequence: CASSQAGGFSVPSHKDTQYF.

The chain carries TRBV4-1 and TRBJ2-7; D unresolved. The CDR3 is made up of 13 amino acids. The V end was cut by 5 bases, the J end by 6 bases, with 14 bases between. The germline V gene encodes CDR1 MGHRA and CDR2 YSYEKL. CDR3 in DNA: TGCGCCAGCAGCTCCGGTCGCTTCGCCGAGCAGTACTTC. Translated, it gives CASSSGRFAEQYF.

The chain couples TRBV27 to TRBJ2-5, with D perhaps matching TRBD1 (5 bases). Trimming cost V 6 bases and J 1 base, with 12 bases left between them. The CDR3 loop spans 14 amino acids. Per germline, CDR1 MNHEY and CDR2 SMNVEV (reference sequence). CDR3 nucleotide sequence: TGTGCCAGCAGATTGATAGGGGCCCAAGAGACCCAGTACTTC. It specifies CASRLIGAQETQYF.

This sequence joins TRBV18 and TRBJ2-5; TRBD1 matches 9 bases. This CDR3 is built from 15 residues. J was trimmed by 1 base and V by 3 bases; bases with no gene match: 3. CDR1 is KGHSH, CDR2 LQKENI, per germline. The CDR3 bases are TGTGCCAGCTCACCCAGGACAGGGGCCCAAGAGACCCAGTACTTC. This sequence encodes CASSPRTGAQETQYF.